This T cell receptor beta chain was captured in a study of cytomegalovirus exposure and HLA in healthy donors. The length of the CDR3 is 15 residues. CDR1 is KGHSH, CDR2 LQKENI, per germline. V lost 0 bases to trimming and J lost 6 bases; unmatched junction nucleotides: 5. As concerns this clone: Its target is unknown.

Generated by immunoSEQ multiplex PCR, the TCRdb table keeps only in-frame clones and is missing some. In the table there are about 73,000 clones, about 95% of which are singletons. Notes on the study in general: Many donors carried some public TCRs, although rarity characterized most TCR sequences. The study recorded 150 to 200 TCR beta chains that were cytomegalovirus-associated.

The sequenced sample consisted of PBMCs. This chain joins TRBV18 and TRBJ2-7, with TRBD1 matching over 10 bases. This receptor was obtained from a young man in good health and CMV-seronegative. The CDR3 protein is CASSPPGDRGGEQYF. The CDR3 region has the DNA TGTGCCAGCTCACCACCTGGGGACAGGGGAGGCGAGCAGTACTTC.